This T cell receptor beta chain stems from a study of blood T cell repertoires in COVID-19. Study context: T cells, B-cell-depleted T cells, or PBMCs provided the cDNA or gDNA that served as material.

TCRdb's table, derived via immunoSEQ multiplex PCR, lists solely in-frame clones and lacks some. The sample includes approximately 250,000 clones, around 90% of them seen just once. Germline assignment: CDR1 SQVTM and CDR2 ANQGSEA. Trimming pared 3 bases from V and 0 bases from J, leaving 9 bases between. CDR3 length: 14 residues. Material for sequencing was peripheral blood. This chain connects TRBV29-1 to TRBJ1-3; possibly TRBD1 for D (5 bases). The source of this sequence is a woman between 70 and 85 years old with COVID-19, enrolled during active disease. The CDR3: CSVEEGTSGNTIYF. The CDR3 DNA reads as TGCAGCGTTGAGGAGGGGACCTCTGGAAACACCATATATTTT. The complete variable domain, with remaining parts taken from reference TRBV29-1 and TRBJ1-3, reads SAVISQKPSRDICQRGTSLTIQCQVDSQVTMMFWYRQQPGQSLTLIATANQGSEATYESGFVIDKFPISRPNLTFSTLTVSNMSPEDSSIYLCSVEEGTSGNTIYFGEGSWLTVV.